This T cell receptor (beta chain) was documented in a study of T cell responses to AZD1222 COVID-19 vaccine. Findings of the study overall: Compared with day 0, the breadth and depth of the Spike-specific TCR repertoire rose significantly after two doses of AZD1222. Across spike, vaccine-associated CD4 TCRs were found, dominant at 160-218 and 743-854. Of the AZD1222 recipients, only five to seven were seropositive at baseline. Of spike-specific TCRs, nearly half reportedly target regions left unmutated in variants.

A note on this clone: The antigen is not known.

Profiling relied on immunoSEQ multiplex PCR, and the TCRdb table lists in-frame clones only, not all of them. The sample holds tens of thousands of clones; just under 80% are singletons and the top ten take 5.8%. The specimen was peripheral blood, collected on day 0 of AZD1222 vaccination. The origin of this receptor is an adult in good health.

DNA of the CDR3: TGTGCCAGCAGCCCAGGATGGGGGTACCAAGAGACCCAGTACTTC. As protein: CASSPGWGYQETQYF. The rearrangement uses TRBV7-2 and TRBJ2-5; possibly TRBD1 or TRBD2 for D (5 bases each). CDR3 size: 15 residues. From germline, CDR1 is SGHTA and CDR2 FQGNSA. The V gene lost 5 bases and the J gene lost 0 bases, with 13 bases spanning the gap.